These 15 T cell receptor beta chains were sequenced from one sample in a study of cytomegalovirus exposure and HLA in healthy donors. This PCR relied on a set of 60 Vbeta primers and 13 Jbeta primers. Some clones are missing from TCRdb's copy, which holds only in-frame ones; the method was immunoSEQ multiplex PCR. This table has more than 130,000 clones, 70% to 80% appearing once. Material: PBMCs. The receptor set was obtained from a man aged 18 to 35 in good health and CMV-seronegative.

The chain links TRBV6-5 to TRBJ2-1; D perhaps matches TRBD2 (7 bases). CDR3 length: 16 residues. The V and J ends lost 3 bases and 5 bases respectively, with 17 bases between them. Germline V gives CDR1 MNHEY, CDR2 SVGAGI. Here the CDR3 DNA reads TGTGCCAGCAGTTATCCGGGGGGCCTCGTCGACAATGAGCAGTTCTTC. Translation gives CASSYPGGLVDNEQFF.

This chain connects TRBV7-9 to TRBJ1-4; 7 nucleotides agree with TRBD1. Unmatched junction bases numbered 9, after V lost 3 bases and J lost 8 bases. This CDR3 contains 15 residues. Germline assignment: CDR1 SEHNR and CDR2 FQNEAQ (reference sequence). In DNA, the CDR3 is TGTGCCAGCAGCTTCCCCCAGGGACAGTCGGAAAAACTGTTTTTT. The encoded protein is CASSFPQGQSEKLFF. Based on the CDR3 plus reference TRBV7-9 and TRBJ1-4, the full variable domain is DTGVSQNPRHKITKRGQNVTFRCDPISEHNRLYWYRQTLGQGPEFLTYFQNEAQLEKSRLLSDRFSAERPKGSFSTLEIQRTEQGDSAMYLCASSFPQGQSEKLFFGSGTQLSVL.

J is TRBJ2-3 and V is TRBV9; D is undetermined. From germline, CDR1 is SGDLS and CDR2 YYNGEE. This CDR3 spans 18 amino acids. Trimming took off 0 bases at V and 2 bases at J, with 19 bases between the two ends. The CDR3 DNA follows: TGTGCCAGCAGCGTAGCTCTCCCACCCGCATCACACACAGATACGCAGTATTTT. Protein product: CASSVALPPASHTDTQYF.

A note on this clone: A junction end diverges from the germline sequence, so it may reflect a read error. The sample carries other DNA sequences with the same CDR3. This chain uses TRBV7-9 with TRBJ1-6, with TRBD1 as a possible D gene (6 bases). Germline V gives CDR1 SEHNR, CDR2 FQNEAQ (reference sequence). CDR3 size: 15 residues. Written as DNA, the CDR3 is TGTGCCAGCAGCCAAAAACAGGGTTATAATTCCCCCCTCCACTTT. It encodes CASSQKQGYNSPLHF.

J is TRBJ2-2 and V is TRBV29-1; D might be TRBD2 (6 bases). In germline, CDR1 is SQVTM, CDR2 ANQGSEA. Trimming stripped 3 bases from V and 5 bases from J, with 13 bases between. There are 14 residues in the CDR3. The CDR3 loop reads CSVDVGSGTGELFF. CDR3 coding DNA: TGCAGCGTTGACGTCGGGAGTGGAACCGGGGAGCTGTTTTTT.

With respect to this clone: The identical CDR3 is also encoded by other nucleotide sequences in the sample. V is TRBV5-1 and J is TRBJ1-1, with D possibly TRBD1 on 5 matching bases. Looked up from germline, CDR1 is SGHRS and CDR2 is YFSETQ. The CDR3 spans 14 residues. V was cut by 0 bases and J by 4 bases, with 10 bases left in between. DNA for the CDR3: TGCGCCAGCAGCTTGGCTGGGGGGGGCACTGAAGCTTTCTTT. Amino acids: CASSLAGGGTEAFF.

This chain connects TRBV27 to TRBJ1-5; perhaps TRBD1 as D (5 bases). The CDR3 loop spans 14 amino acids. Germline assignment: CDR1 MNHEY and CDR2 SMNVEV (reference sequence). V lost 5 bases and J 6 bases, leaving 14 bases between the germline ends. The CDR3 sequence is CASSDYGGGQPQHF. In DNA form, the CDR3 reads TGTGCCAGCAGTGATTATGGGGGGGGTCAGCCCCAGCATTTT.

This sequence joins TRBV27 and TRBJ2-7, with 7 bases that match TRBD1. With 5 bases clipped from V and 0 bases from J, the junction kept 10 bases outside the gene matches. CDR1 and CDR2 (germline): MNHEY, SMNVEV (reference sequence). The CDR3 spans 16 residues. The CDR3 is CASSPHLGQVSYEQYF. The CDR3 region has the DNA TGTGCCAGCAGTCCTCACCTAGGACAGGTCTCCTACGAGCAGTACTTC.

This chain joins TRBV6-5 and TRBJ2-1; 12 bases match TRBD2. V lost 4 bases, J lost 2 bases, and 3 bases stayed unmatched. Germline CDR1 reads MNHEY; CDR2 reads SVGAGI. CDR3 length: 16 amino acids. CDR3 nucleotide sequence: TGTGCCAGCAGTTGGTCTAGCGGGGGGGCCTACAATGAGCAGTTCTTC. It is translated as CASSWSSGGAYNEQFF.

The chain is built from TRBV15 and TRBJ1-3; D is possibly TRBD1 (5 bases). CDR1 is LNHNV and CDR2 is YYDKDF in the germline V gene (reference sequence). With 5 bases removed from V and 0 bases from J, the gap between germline ends came to 20 bases. This CDR3 contains 18 residues. CDR3 DNA: TGTGCCACCAGCGGTGACCTGGGGGGTCGGGGCTCTGGAAACACCATATATTTT. Protein sequence: CATSGDLGGRGSGNTIYF.

This clone was detected once. This chain joins TRBV11-3 and TRBJ2-1, with TRBD1 matching 12 bases. Germline CDR1 is SGHNT and CDR2 is YENEEA. This CDR3 has 20 amino acids. The J segment lost 7 bases and the V segment lost 5 bases, leaving 21 bases of the junction unmatched. The CDR3, as DNA: TGTGCCAGCAGCCACGATGGGCTGGCGCCGGGACAGGGGGCTCGTAATGAGCAGTTCTTC. Amino acid sequence: CASSHDGLAPGQGARNEQFF.

The chain joins TRBV21-1 to TRBJ1-1. TRBV21-1 is given as a pseudogene. This CDR3 has 11 amino acids. The CDR3 loop is CASSRGTEAFF. CDR3 sequence (DNA): TGTGCCAGCAGCCGGGGCACTGAAGCTTTCTTT.

The chain joins TRBV7-6 to TRBJ1-6; D is perhaps TRBD1 (6 bases). Germline CDR1 and CDR2: SGHVS and FNYEAQ. The CDR3 contains 13 residues. V was shortened by 4 bases and J by 8 bases, with 9 bases between the two germline ends. CDR3 in amino acids: CASSSWTDSPLHF. In DNA, the CDR3 is TGTGCCAGCAGCTCTTGGACAGATTCACCCCTCCACTTT. Full variable domain (outside the CDR3, taken from reference TRBV7-6 and TRBJ1-6): GAGVSQSPRYKVTKRGQDVALRCDPISGHVSLYWYRQALGQGPEFLTYFNYEAQQDKSGLPNDRFSAERPEGSISTLTIQRTEQRDSAMYRCASSSWTDSPLHFGNGTRLTVT.

With regard to this clone: Other DNA sequences in this sample translate to the same CDR3. The chain employs TRBV11-2 and TRBJ2-7, with 9 bases matching TRBD2. The CDR3 sequence is 14 residues long. Germline trimming cut 1 base from V and 2 bases from J; bases unmatched to any gene: 0. Germline V gene data show CDR1 as SGHAT and CDR2 as FQNNGV. The CDR3 DNA follows: TGTGCCAGCAGCTTAGGCGGGGGGGCCTACGAGCAGTACTTC. Translation: CASSLGGGAYEQYF.

The chain couples TRBV9 to TRBJ2-7; 10 bases agree with TRBD2. The CDR3 spans 17 residues. Germline V gives CDR1 SGDLS, CDR2 YYNGEE. The V and J ends lost 4 bases and 0 bases, in that order; junction bases with no gene match: 10. The DNA for the CDR3 is TGTGCCAGCAGCTCCGGACTAGCGGAGGGGGCCTCCTACGAGCAGTACTTC. Translation gives CASSSGLAEGASYEQYF.